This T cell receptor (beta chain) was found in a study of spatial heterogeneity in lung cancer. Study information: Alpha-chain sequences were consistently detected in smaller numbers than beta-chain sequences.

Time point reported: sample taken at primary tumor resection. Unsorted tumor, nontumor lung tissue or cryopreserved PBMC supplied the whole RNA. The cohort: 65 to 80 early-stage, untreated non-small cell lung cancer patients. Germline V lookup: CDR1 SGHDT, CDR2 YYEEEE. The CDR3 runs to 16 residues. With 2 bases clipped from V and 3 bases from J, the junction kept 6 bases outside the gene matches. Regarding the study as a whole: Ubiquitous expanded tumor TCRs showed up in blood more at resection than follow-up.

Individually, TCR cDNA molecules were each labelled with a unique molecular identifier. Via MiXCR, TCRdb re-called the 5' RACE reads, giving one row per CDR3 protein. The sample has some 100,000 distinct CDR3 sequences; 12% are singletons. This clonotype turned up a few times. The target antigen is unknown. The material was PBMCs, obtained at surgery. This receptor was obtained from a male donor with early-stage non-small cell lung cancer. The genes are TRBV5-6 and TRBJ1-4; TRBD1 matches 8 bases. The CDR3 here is CASSLPYRGANEKLFF. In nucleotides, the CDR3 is TGTGCCAGCAGCTTACCCTACAGGGGGGCTAATGAAAAACTGTTTTTT.